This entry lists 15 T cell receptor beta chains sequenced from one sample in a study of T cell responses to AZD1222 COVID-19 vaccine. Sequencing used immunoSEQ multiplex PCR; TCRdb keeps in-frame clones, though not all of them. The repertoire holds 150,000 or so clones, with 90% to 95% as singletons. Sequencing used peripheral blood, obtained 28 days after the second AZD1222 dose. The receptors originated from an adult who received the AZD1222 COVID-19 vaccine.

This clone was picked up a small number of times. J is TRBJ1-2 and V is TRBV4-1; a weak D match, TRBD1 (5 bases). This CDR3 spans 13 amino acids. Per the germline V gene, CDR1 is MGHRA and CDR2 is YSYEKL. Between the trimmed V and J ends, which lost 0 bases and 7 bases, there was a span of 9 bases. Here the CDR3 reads CASSQDGRGGYTF. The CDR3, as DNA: TGCGCCAGCAGCCAAGATGGAAGGGGTGGCTACACCTTC.

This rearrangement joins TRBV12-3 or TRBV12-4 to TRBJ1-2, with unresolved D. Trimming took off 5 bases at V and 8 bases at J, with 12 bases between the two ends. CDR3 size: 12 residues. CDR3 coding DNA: TGTGCCAGCAGTGCTACCCTCGGCGGCTACACCTTC. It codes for CASSATLGGYTF.

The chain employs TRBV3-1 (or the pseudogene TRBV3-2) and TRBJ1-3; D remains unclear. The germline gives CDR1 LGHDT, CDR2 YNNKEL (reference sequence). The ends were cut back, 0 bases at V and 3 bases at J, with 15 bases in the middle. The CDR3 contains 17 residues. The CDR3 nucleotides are TGTGCCAGCAGCCAAGATACGGGAGGATCGCGTGGAAACACCATATATTTT. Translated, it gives CASSQDTGGSRGNTIYF.

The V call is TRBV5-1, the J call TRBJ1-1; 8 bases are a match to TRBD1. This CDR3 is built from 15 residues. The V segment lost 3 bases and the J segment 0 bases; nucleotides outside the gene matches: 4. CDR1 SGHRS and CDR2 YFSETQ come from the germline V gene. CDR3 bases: TGCGCCAGCAGCTCCTCGACAGGGGTGAACACTGAAGCTTTCTTT. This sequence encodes CASSSSTGVNTEAFF.

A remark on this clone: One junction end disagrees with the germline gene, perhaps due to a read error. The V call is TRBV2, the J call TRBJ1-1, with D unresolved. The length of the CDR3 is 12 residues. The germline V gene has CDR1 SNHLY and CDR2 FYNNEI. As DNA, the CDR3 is TGTGCCAGCAGTGGGCTCTCCACTGAAGGTTTCTTT. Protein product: CASSGLSTEGFF.

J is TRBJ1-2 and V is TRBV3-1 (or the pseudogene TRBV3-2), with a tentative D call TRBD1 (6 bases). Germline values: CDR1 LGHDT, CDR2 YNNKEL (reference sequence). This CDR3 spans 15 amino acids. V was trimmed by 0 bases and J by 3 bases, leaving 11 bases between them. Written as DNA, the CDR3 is TGTGCCAGCAGCCAAGAGGTCAGGGGAGACTATGGCTACACCTTC. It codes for CASSQEVRGDYGYTF.

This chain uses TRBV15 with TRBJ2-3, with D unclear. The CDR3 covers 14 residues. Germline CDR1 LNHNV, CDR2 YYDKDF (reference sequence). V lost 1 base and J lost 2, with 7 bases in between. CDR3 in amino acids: CATSRGPDTDTQYF. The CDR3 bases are TGTGCCACCAGCAGAGGGCCGGACACAGATACGCAGTATTTT. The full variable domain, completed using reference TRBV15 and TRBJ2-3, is DAMVIQNPRYQVTQFGKPVTLSCSQTLNHNVMYWYQQKSSQAPKLLFHYYDKDFNNEADTPDNFQSRRPNTSFCFLDIRSPGLGDTAMYLCATSRGPDTDTQYFGPGTRLTVL.

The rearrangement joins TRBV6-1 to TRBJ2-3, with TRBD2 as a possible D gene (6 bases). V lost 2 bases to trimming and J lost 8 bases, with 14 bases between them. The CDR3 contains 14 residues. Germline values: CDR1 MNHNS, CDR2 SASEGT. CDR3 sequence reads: CASSENPGGATQYF. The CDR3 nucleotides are TGTGCCAGCAGTGAAAACCCAGGAGGGGCTACGCAGTATTTT.

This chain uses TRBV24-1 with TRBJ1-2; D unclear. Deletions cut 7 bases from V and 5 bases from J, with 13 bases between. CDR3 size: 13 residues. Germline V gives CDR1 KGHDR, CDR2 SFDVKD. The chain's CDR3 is CATRRAGEYGYTF. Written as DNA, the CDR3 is TGTGCCACCAGGAGGGCAGGTGAGTATGGCTACACCTTC.

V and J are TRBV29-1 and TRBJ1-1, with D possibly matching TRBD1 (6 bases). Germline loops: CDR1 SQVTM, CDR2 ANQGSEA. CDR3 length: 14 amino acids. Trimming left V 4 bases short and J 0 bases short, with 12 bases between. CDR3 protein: CSVARGQMNTEAFF. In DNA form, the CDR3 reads TGCAGCGTTGCCAGGGGCCAAATGAACACTGAAGCTTTCTTT.

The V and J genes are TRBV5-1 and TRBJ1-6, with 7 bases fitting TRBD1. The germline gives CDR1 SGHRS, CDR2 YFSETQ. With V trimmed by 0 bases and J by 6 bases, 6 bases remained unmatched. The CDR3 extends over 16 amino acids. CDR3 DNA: TGCGCCAGCAGCTTGGCCCCGACAGGGATTAATTCACCCCTCCACTTT. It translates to CASSLAPTGINSPLHF.

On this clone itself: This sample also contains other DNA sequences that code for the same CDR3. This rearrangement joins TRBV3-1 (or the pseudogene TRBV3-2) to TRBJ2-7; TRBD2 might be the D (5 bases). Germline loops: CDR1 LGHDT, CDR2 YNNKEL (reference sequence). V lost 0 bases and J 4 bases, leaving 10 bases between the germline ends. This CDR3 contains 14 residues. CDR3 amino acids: CASSQDRGRYEQYF. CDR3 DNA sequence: TGTGCCAGCAGCCAAGATCGGGGTCGTTACGAGCAGTACTTC.

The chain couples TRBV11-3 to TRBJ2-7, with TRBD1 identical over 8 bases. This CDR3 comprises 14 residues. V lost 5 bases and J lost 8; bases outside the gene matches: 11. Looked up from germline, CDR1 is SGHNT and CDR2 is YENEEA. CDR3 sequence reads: CASSPAHRGKKQYF. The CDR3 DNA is TGTGCCAGCAGCCCTGCCCACAGGGGGAAGAAGCAGTACTTC. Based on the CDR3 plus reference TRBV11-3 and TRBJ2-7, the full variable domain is EAGVVQSPRYKIIEKKQPVAFWCNPISGHNTLYWYLQNLGQGPELLIRYENEEAVDDSQLPKDRFSAERLKGVDSTLKIQPAELGDSAVYLCASSPAHRGKKQYFGPGTRLTVT.

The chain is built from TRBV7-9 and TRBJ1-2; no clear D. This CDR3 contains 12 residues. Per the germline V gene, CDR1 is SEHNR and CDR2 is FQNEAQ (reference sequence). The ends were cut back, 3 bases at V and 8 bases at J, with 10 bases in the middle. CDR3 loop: CASSLDGDGYTF. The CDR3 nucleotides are TGTGCCAGCAGCTTGGATGGTGACGGCTACACCTTC.

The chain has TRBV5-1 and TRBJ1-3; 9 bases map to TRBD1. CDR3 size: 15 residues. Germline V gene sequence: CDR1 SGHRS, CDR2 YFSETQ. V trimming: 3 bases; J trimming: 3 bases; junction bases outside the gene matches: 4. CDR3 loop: CASSWGDRDGNTIYF. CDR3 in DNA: TGCGCCAGCAGCTGGGGGGACAGGGATGGAAACACCATATATTTT. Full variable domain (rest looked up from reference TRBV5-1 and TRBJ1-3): KAGVTQTPRYLIKTRGQQVTLSCSPISGHRSVSWYQQTPGQGLQFLFEYFSETQRNKGNFPGRFSGRQFSNSRSEMNVSTLELGDSALYLCASSWGDRDGNTIYFGEGSWLTVV.